The TCR beta chain described here comes from a study of TIL therapy for anti-PD-1-resistant metastatic lung cancer. The immunoSEQ assay was v3. TCRdb keeps only in-frame clones here, not all; method: immunoSEQ multiplex PCR. The sample includes about 59,000 clones, around 79% seen only once; the top ten take about 1.8%. Looked up from germline, CDR1 is SGHDT and CDR2 is YYEEEE. Trimming shortened V by 1 base and J by 2 bases, and 7 bases separated the two germline ends. This CDR3 is built from 14 residues. Time point specified: pre-treatment sample, taken before nivolumab and TIL therapy. This specimen was blood, taken at baseline. The receptor was derived from a person between 25 and 80 years old with non-small cell lung cancer. This chain uses TRBV5-6 with TRBJ1-3; no reliable D call. This CDR3 reads CASSLFAAGNTIYF. The CDR3 region has the DNA TGTGCCAGCAGCTTGTTTGCAGCTGGAAACACCATATATTTT.